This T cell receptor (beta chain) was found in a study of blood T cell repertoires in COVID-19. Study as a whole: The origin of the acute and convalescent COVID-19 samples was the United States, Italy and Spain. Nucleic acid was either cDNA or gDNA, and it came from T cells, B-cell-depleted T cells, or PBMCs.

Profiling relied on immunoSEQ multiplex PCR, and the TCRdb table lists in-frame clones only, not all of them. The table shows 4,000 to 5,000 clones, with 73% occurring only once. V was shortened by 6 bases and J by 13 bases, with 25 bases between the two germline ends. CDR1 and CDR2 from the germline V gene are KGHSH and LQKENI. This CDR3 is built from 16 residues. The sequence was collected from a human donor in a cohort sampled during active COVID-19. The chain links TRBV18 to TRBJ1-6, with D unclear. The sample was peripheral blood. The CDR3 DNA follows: TGTGCCAGCTCCCCCCTCGGCGAGACACCGATTTCCCCCCTCCACTTT. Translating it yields CASSPLGETPISPLHF.